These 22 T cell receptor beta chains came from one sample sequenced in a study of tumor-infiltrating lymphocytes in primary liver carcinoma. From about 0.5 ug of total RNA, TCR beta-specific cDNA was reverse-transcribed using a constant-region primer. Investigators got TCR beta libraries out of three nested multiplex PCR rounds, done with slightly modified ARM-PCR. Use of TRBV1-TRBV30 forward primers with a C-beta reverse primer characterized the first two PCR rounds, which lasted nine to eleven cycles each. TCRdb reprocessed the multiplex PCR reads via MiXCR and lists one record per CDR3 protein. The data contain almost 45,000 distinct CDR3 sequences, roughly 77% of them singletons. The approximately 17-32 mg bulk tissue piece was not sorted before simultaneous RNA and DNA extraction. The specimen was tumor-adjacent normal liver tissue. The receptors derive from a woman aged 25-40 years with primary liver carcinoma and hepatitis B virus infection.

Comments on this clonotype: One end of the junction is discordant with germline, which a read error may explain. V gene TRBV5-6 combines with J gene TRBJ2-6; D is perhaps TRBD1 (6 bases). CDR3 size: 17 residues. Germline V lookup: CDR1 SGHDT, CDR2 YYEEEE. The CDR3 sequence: CASSQDSSFSGVNVPTF. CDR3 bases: TGTGCCAGCAGCCAGGACAGTAGCTTCTCTGGGGTCAACGTCCCGACTTTC.

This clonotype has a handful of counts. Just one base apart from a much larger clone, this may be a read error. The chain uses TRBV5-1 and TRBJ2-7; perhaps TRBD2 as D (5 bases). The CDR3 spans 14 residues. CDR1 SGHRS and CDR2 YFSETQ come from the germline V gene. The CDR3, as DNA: TGCGCCAGCAGCTTAAAGGCTAGCAGCTACGAGCGGTACTTC. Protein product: CASSLKASSYERYF.

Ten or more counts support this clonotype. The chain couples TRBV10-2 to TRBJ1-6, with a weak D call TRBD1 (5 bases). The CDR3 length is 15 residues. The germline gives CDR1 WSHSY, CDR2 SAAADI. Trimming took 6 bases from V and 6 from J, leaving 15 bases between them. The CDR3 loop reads CASSRTPEANSPLHF. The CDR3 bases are TGCGCCAGCAGCCGGACACCGGAGGCTAATTCACCCCTCCACTTT.

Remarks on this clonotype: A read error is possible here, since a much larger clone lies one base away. CDR3 residues: CARSQEGQETQYF. The CDR3 bases are TGTGCCAGGAGCCAAGAGGGGCAGGAGACCCAGTACTTC. The chain combines TRBV14 with TRBJ2-5; D possibly uses TRBD1 or TRBD2 (5 bases each). CDR3 size: 13 residues. The germline CDR1 and CDR2 sequences are SGHDN and FVKESK.

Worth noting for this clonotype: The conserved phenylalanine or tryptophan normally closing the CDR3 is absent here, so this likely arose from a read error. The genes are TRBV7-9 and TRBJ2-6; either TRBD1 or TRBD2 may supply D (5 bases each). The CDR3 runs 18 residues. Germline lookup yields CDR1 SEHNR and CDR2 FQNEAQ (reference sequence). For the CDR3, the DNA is TGTGCCAGCAGCCCCTCCGGACTCGGATTCTCTGGGGCCAATGTCCTGACTTTA. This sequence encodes CASSPSGLGFSGANVLTL.

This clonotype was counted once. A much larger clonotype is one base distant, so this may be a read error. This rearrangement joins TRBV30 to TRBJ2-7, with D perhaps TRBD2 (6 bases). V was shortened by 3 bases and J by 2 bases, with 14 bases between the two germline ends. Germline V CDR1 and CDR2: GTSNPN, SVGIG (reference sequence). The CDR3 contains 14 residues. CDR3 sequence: CAWRLNGTPYEQYF. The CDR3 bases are TGTGCCTGGAGACTTAACGGGACTCCCTACGAGCAGTACTTC.

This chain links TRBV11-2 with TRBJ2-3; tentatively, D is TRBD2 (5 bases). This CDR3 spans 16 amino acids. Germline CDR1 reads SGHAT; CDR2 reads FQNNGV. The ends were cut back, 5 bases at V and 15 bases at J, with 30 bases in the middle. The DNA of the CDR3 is TGTGCCAGCAGCCCTAGGGAGACGTCGAGCACAGTTACGCGATATTTT. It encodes CASSPRETSSTVTRYF.

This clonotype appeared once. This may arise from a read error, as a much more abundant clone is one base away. Here the CDR3 reads CASRWGQSRAGEPFF. The CDR3 DNA sequence: TGTGCCAGCAGATGGGGACAAAGTAGGGCCGGGGAGCCGTTTTTT. The genes are TRBV11-2 and TRBJ2-2, with a weak D call TRBD1 (6 bases). Germline CDR1 is SGHAT and CDR2 is FQNNGV. This CDR3 contains 15 residues.

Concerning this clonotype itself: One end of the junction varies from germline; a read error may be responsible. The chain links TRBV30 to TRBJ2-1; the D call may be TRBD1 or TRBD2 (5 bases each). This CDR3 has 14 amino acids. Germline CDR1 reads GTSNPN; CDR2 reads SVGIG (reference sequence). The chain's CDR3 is CAWSYGTLYNEQIF. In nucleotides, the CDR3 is TGTGCCTGGAGTTACGGGACGCTATACAATGAGCAGATCTTC.

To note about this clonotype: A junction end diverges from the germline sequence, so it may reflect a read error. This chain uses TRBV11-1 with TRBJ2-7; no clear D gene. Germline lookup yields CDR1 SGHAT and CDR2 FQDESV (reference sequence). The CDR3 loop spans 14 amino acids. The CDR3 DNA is TGTGCCAGCGGCCTAGTGACGGCCTCCTACGTGCAGTACTTC. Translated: CASGLVTASYVQYF.

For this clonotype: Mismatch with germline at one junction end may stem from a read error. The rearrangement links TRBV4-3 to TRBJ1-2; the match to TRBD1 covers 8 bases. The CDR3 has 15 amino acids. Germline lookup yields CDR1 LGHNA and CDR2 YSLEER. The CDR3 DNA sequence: TGCGCAAGCAGCCAAGAGAGGACAGGGTTCAGCGGCTGCACCTTC. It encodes CASSQERTGFSGCTF.

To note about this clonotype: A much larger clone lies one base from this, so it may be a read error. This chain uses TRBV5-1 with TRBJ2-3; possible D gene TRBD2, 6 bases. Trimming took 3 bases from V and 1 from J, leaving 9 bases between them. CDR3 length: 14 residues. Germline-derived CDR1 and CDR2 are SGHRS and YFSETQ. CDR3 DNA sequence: TGCGCCAGCAGCTCGGGACTTCGCACAGATACGCAGTATTTT. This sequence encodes CASSSGLRTDTQYF. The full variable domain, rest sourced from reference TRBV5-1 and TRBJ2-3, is KAGVTQTPRYLIKTRGQQVTLSCSPISGHRSVSWYQQTPGQGLQFLFEYFSETQRNKGNFPGRFSGRQFSNSRSEMNVSTLELGDSALYLCASSSGLRTDTQYFGPGTRLTVL.

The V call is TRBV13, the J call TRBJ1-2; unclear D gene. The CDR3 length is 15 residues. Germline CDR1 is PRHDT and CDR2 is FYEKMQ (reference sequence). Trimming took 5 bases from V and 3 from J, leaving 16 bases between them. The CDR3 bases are TGTGCCAGCAGCCCCCGTGACGGGCACGACTATGGCTACACCTTC. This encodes CASSPRDGHDYGYTF. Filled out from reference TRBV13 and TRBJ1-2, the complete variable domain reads AAGVIQSPRHLIKEKRETATLKCYPIPRHDTVYWYQQGPGQDPQFLISFYEKMQSDKGSIPDRFSAQQFSDYHSELNMSSLELGDSALYFCASSPRDGHDYGYTFGSGTRLTVV.

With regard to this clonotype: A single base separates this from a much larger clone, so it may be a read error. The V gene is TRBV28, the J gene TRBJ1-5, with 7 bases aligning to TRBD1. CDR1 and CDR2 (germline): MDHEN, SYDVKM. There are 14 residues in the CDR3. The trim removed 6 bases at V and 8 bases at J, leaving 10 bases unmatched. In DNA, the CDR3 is TGTGCCAGCAGACATGGACAGGATGTGGAGCCCCAGCATTTT. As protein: CASRHGQDVEPQHF. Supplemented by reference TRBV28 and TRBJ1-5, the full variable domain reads DVKVTQSSRYLVKRTGEKVFLECVQDMDHENMFWYRQDPGLGLRLIYFSYDVKMKEKGDIPEGYSVSREKKERFSLILESASTNQTSMYLCASRHGQDVEPQHFGDGTRLSIL.

The CDR3 coding sequence is TGTGCCAACAGTATCACAGGAGGGGGCTCTTGGACCTACGTGCGGTACTTC. As protein: CANSITGGGSWTYVRYF. J is TRBJ2-7 and V is TRBV11-2; perhaps TRBD1 as D (7 bases). V lost 10 bases to trimming and J lost 12 bases, with 37 bases between them. Germline CDR1 reads SGHAT; CDR2 reads FQNNGV. This CDR3 has 17 residues.

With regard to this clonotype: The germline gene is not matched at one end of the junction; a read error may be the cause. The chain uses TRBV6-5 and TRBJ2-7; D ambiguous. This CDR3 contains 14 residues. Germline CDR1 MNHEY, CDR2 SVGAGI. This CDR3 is CASSLFPPPYEHYF. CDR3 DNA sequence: TGTGCCAGCAGTCTCTTTCCCCCTCCCTACGAGCATTACTTC.

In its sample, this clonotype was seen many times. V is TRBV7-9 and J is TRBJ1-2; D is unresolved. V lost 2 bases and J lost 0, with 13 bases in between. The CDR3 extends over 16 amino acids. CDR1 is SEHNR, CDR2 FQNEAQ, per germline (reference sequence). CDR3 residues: CASSLKLSDPNYGYTF. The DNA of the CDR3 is TGTGCCAGCAGCTTAAAGTTGTCAGATCCTAACTATGGCTACACCTTC.

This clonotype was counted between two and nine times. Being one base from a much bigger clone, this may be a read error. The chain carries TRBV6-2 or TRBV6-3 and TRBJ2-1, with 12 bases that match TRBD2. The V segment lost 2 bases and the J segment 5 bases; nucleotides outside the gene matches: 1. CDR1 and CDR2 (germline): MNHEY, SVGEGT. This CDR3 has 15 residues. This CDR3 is CASSYGLAGNNEQFF. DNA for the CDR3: TGTGCCAGCAGTTACGGACTAGCGGGGAACAATGAGCAGTTCTTC.

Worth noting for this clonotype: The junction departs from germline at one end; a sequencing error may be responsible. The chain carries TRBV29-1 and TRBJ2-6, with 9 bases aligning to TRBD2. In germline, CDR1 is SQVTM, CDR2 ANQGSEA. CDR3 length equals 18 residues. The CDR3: CGVQRRPSGTFGTNVLTF. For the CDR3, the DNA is TGCGGCGTGCAGAGGCGGCCTAGCGGGACTTTCGGGACCAACGTCCTGACTTTC.

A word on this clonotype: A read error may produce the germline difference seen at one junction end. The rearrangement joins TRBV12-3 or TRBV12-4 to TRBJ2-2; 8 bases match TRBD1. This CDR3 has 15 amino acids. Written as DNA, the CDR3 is TGTGTCAGCAGTTCGACAGGGGACATAACCGGGGAGCTGTTTTTT. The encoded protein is CVSSSTGDITGELFF.

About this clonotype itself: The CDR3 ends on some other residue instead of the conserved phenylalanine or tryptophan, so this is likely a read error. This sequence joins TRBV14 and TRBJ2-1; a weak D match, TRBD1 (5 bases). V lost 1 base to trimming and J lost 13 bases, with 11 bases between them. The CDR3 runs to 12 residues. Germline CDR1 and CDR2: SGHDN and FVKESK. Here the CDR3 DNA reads TGTGCCAGCAGCCAAGTTCAGGGTGAACAGTTCTTA. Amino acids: CASSQVQGEQFL.

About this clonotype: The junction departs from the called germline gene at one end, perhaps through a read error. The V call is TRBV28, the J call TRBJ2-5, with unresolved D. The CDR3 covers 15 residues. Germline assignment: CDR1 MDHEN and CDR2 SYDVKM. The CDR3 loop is CACSFLRVSAETQYF. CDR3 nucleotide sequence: TGTGCCTGCAGTTTTCTCAGAGTCAGCGCGGAGACCCAGTACTTC. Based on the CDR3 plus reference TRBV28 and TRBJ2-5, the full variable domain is DVKVTQSSRYLVKRTGEKVFLECVQDMDHENMFWYRQDPGLGLRLIYFSYDVKMKEKGDIPEGYSVSREKKERFSLILESASTNQTSMYLCACSFLRVSAETQYFGPGTRLLVL.